What follows is one TCR beta chain and its context. The data are from a study of glioma-infiltrating T cells. Amplification of TCR alpha and beta CDR3 regions from RNA used iRepertoire nested multiplex PCR. Each CDR3 protein is one row after TCRdb ran MiXCR on the multiplex PCR reads. The profile covers about 130,000 distinct CDR3 sequences, with around 25% appearing a single time and around 28% taken by the ten largest. Germline loops: CDR1 MNHEY, CDR2 SMNVEV (reference sequence). This CDR3 region has 14 residues. V dropped 3 bases and J dropped 8; count of bases not matched to a gene: 6. The TCR was taken from a human donor with low-grade glioma or glioblastoma, undergoing nonglioma brain surgery, or in good health (not recorded which). Sequencing was done on a sample of glioma tissue, nonneoplastic brain tissue, or PBMCs (not recorded which). The chain has TRBV27 and TRBJ1-2; 10 bases match TRBD1. In DNA form, the CDR3 reads TGTGCCAGCAGTTTCCAGAGGGGACAGGGGGGCTACACCTTC. This sequence encodes CASSFQRGQGGYTF.